These T cell receptor beta chains were read from a single sample in a study of OX40 agonist ivuxolimab in advanced cancers. TCRdb's copy holds only in-frame clones and misses some; the assay was immunoSEQ multiplex PCR. The repertoire holds about 87,000 clones, approximately 82% seen once, with approximately 0.9% in the top ten. Sequenced here: CD4+ or CD8+ T cells sorted from blood, sampled in a trial of the OX40 agonist ivuxolimab. The receptors shown here come from an adult with an advanced solid tumor such as melanoma, head and neck, liver or kidney cancer. Both conserved end residues are part of each CDR3. The D gene is left open where the match is weak. Size tells how often a clone was seen (once, few, many) or the class of an expanded clone, and some rows leave it out.

V gene,D gene,clone size,J gene,CDR3 length,CDR3 protein,CDR3 DNA
TRBV6-6,-,-,TRBJ2-7,15,CASSSSGPPTYEQYF,TGTGCCAGCAGTTCATCGGGCCCCCCAACCTACGAGCAGTACTTC
TRBV10-3,TRBD1,-,TRBJ2-7,13,CAIRDTGDHEQYF,TGTGCCATCAGGGATACAGGGGATCACGAGCAGTACTTC
TRBV5-1,-,-,TRBJ1-6,15,CASSLAGTGDSPLHF,TGCGCCAGCAGCTTGGCGGGGACTGGGGATTCACCCCTCCACTTT
TRBV18,-,-,TRBJ1-2,13,CASSPPARNGYTF,TGTGCCAGCTCACCACCCGCGCGGAATGGCTACACCTTC
TRBV30,-,-,TRBJ1-1,14,CAWTLLELNTEAFF,TGTGCCTGGACCCTTCTAGAGTTGAACACTGAAGCTTTCTTT
TRBV18,-,-,TRBJ2-7,16,CASSPWGGGGSGEQYF,TGTGCCAGCTCACCCTGGGGGGGCGGAGGATCCGGCGAGCAGTACTTC
TRBV7-6,-,once,TRBJ2-1,13,CASSLSLFEQQFF,TGTGCCAGCAGCTTGTCCCTTTTCGAGCAGCAGTTCTTC
TRBV11-2,-,-,TRBJ2-7,11,CASSRGYEQYF,TGTGCCAGCAGCCGAGGGTACGAGCAGTACTTC
TRBV5-1,-,once,TRBJ1-5,15,CASSLEGARNQPQHF,TGCGCCAGCAGCTTGGAAGGGGCGCGCAATCAGCCCCAGCATTTT
TRBV29-1,-,-,TRBJ2-3,15,CSVGKGNPRIDTQYF,TGCAGCGTCGGTAAGGGAAACCCGAGGATAGATACGCAGTATTTT
TRBV11-2,-,-,TRBJ2-7,14,CASSLAAKPYEQYF,TGTGCCAGCAGCTTAGCCGCTAAACCCTACGAGCAGTACTTC
TRBV25-1,-,-,TRBJ2-7,13,CASSNTGGYEQYF,TGTGCCAGCAGTAACACGGGCGGCTACGAGCAGTACTTC
TRBV29-1,TRBD1,once,TRBJ1-2,11,CSVEQGGGYTF,TGCAGCGTTGAACAGGGGGGTGGCTACACCTTC
TRBV7-3,TRBD1,-,TRBJ2-1,15,CASSPGTGSHNEQFF,TGTGCCAGCAGCCCTGGGACAGGGAGTCACAATGAGCAGTTCTTC
TRBV19,-,once,TRBJ2-1,15,CASSMDPRVVNEQFF,TGTGCCAGTAGTATGGATCCCCGAGTTGTTAATGAGCAGTTCTTC
TRBV6-1,-,-,TRBJ1-2,17,CASSEFSGTGLNYGYTF,TGTGCCAGCAGTGAGTTCTCCGGGACGGGACTAAACTATGGCTACACCTTC
TRBV7-2,TRBD1,-,TRBJ2-3,15,CASTPGQGDADTQYF,TGTGCCAGCACCCCGGGACAGGGTGACGCAGATACGCAGTATTTT
TRBV18,-,-,TRBJ2-1,14,CASSPPGSYNEQFF,TGTGCCAGCTCACCGCCGGGCTCCTACAATGAGCAGTTCTTC
TRBV7-2,-,-,TRBJ1-5,14,CASSLSGAGQPQHF,TGTGCCAGCAGCTTATCCGGGGCAGGGCAGCCCCAGCATTTT
TRBV7-9,TRBD1,-,TRBJ1-1,15,CASSYGTGGFTEAFF,TGTGCCAGCAGCTATGGGACAGGGGGCTTTACTGAAGCTTTCTTT
TRBV6-4,TRBD2,-,TRBJ2-1,16,CASSAVTSESYNEQFF,TGTGCCAGCAGTGCCGTGACTAGCGAATCCTACAATGAGCAGTTCTTC
TRBV28,-,-,TRBJ2-5,15,CASSTPSGTGETQYF,TGTGCCAGCAGTACCCCCTCCGGGACGGGAGAGACCCAGTACTTC
TRBV2,-,once,TRBJ2-6,14,CASSEASGANVLTF,TGTGCCAGCAGTGAAGCCTCTGGGGCCAACGTCCTGACTTTC
TRBV18,-,few,TRBJ2-1,17,CASSPSGTGYSYNEQFF,TGTGCCAGCTCACCCAGCGGGACAGGCTACTCCTACAATGAGCAGTTCTTC
TRBV29-1,-,-,TRBJ2-1,13,CSVARQASNEQFF,TGCAGCGTTGCTCGACAGGCGAGCAATGAGCAGTTCTTC
TRBV4-1,TRBD1,-,TRBJ2-7,15,CASSQGTGDFYEQYF,TGCGCCAGCAGCCAAGGGACAGGAGATTTTTACGAGCAGTACTTC
TRBV6-1,TRBD2,-,TRBJ2-3,16,CASSEAKRGWADTQYF,TGTGCCAGCAGTGAAGCGAAGCGGGGGTGGGCAGATACGCAGTATTTT
TRBV2,TRBD2,-,TRBJ2-3,17,CASSVEAGGLPTDTQYF,TGTGCCAGCAGTGTGGAGGCGGGGGGCCTCCCCACAGATACGCAGTATTTT
TRBV7-9,-,-,TRBJ1-4,14,CASSSGQFNEKLFF,TGTGCCAGCAGCTCAGGACAGTTTAATGAAAAACTGTTTTTT
TRBV7-2,TRBD1,-,TRBJ2-5,15,CASSLTRGPQETQYF,TGTGCCAGCAGCTTAACAAGGGGGCCCCAAGAGACCCAGTACTTC
TRBV21-1,-,-,TRBJ2-2,17,CASRQPTGGADTGELFF,TGTGCCAGCAGGCAACCCACAGGGGGCGCGGACACCGGGGAGCTGTTTTTT